This T cell receptor (beta chain) is drawn from a study of shared clonotypes between healthy human individuals. Whole-study findings and limits: Across a handful of donors, naive CD4 shared approximately 4.5%, naive CD8 over 3%, memory CD4 roughly 2.3%, memory CD8 under 0.5%. Among donors, the sharing of clonotypes was expected to be influenced by sequencing depth.

The assay used deep level. The sorted-subset replicate PCRs were given around 0.2 ug DNA, which is approximately 30,000 T cell genomes. Sequenced by immunoSEQ multiplex PCR; TCRdb stores in-frame clones only, minus some. The sample holds fewer than 2.5 million clones, roughly 93% seen once. Germline loops: CDR1 MNHNS, CDR2 SASEGT. V was shortened by 4 bases and J by 0 bases, with 8 bases between the two germline ends. CDR3 length equals 14 residues. On this clone itself: The antigen remains unidentified.

This receptor was identified in a man younger than 30 in good health. Some clones in this sample may be carry-over from other donors' samples. Sequencing was performed on naive CD4+ T cells from PBMCs. Subset in this sample: CD45RA+ positively selected. The genes are TRBV6-1 and TRBJ2-3; perhaps D is TRBD1 or TRBD2 (5 bases each). Here the CDR3 DNA reads TGTGCCAGCAGTGTCCGGGACAGCACAGATACGCAGTATTTT. Translation gives CASSVRDSTDTQYF.